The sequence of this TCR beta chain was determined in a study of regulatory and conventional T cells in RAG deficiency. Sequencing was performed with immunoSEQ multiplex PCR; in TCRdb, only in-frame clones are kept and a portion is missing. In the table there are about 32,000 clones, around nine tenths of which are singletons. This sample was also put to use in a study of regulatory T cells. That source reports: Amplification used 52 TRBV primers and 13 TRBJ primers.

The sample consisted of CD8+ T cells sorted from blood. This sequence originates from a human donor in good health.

CDR3 nucleotide sequence: TGCGCCAGCAGCTTGGCCCTGATCAGAGCGGGAGAAAACACCGGGGAGCTGTTTTTT. Its protein is CASSLALIRAGENTGELFF. The genes are TRBV5-1 and TRBJ2-2; the match to TRBD2 covers 8 bases. After removal of 0 bases from V and 2 bases from J, the junction contained 12 bases not matched to a gene. This CDR3 region has 19 residues. CDR1 is SGHRS and CDR2 is YFSETQ in the germline V gene.